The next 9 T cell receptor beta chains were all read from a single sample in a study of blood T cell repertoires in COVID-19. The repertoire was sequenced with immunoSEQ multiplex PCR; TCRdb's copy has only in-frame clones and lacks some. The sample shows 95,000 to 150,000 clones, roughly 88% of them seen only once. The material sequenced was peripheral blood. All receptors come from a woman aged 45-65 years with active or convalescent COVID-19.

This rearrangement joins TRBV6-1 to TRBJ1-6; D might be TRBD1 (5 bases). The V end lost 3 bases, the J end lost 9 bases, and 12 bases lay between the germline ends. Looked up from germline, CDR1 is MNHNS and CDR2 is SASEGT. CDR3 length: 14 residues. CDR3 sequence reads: CASSEGRAGSPLHF. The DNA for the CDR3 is TGTGCCAGCAGTGAGGGCAGGGCAGGTTCACCCCTCCACTTT.

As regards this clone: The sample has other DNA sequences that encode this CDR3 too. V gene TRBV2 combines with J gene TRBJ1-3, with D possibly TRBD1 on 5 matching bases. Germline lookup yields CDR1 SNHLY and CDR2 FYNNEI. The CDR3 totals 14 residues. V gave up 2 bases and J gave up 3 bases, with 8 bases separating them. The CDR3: CASSERGGGNTIYF. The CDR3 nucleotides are TGTGCCAGCAGTGAAAGGGGAGGTGGAAACACCATATATTTT. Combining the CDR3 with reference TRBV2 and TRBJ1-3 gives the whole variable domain EPEVTQTPSHQVTQMGQEVILRCVPISNHLYFYWYRQILGQKVEFLVSFYNNEISEKSEIFDDQFSVERPDGSNFTLKIRSTKLEDSAMYFCASSERGGGNTIYFGEGSWLTVV.

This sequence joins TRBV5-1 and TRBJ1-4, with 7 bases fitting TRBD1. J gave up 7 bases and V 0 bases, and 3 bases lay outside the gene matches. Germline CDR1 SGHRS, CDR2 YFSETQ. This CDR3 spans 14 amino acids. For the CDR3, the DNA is TGCGCCAGCAGCTTGGAAGGGGGCGGTGAAAAACTGTTTTTT. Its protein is CASSLEGGGEKLFF.

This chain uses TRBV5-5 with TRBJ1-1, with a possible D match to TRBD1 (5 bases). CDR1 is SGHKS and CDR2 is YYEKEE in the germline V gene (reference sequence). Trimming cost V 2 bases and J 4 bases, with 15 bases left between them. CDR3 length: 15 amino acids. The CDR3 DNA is TGTGCCAGCAGCTTCCAGACGGCCAGGGCCACTGAAGCTTTCTTT. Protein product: CASSFQTARATEAFF. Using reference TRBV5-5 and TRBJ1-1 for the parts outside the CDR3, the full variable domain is DAGVTQSPTHLIKTRGQQVTLRCSPISGHKSVSWYQQVLGQGPQFIFQYYEKEERGRGNFPDRFSARQFPNYSSELNVNALLLGDSALYLCASSFQTARATEAFFGQGTRLTVV.

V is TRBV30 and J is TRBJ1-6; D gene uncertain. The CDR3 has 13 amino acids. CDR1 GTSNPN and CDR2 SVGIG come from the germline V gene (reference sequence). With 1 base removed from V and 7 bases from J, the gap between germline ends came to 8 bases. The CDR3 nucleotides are TGTGCCTGGAGTGAGACTCGGAATTCACCCCTCCACTTT. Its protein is CAWSETRNSPLHF.

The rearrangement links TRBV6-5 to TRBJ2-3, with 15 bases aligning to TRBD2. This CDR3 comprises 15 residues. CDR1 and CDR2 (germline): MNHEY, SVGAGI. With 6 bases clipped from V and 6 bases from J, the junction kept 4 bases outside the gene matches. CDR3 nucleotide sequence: TGTGCCAGCAGCCGCGGACTAGCGGGAGGGGATACGCAGTATTTT. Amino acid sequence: CASSRGLAGGDTQYF.

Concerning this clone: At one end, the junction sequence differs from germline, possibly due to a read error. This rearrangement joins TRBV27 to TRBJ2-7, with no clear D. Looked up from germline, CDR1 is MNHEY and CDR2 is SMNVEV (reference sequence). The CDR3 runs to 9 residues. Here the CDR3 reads CARSTNPGF. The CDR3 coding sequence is TGTGCCAGGAGTACTAATCCCGGCTTC.

The CDR3 here is CASSQQGYNQPQHF. As DNA, the CDR3 is TGTGCCAGCAGTCAACAGGGGTACAATCAGCCCCAGCATTTT. The rearrangement joins TRBV6-2 or TRBV6-3 to TRBJ1-5; 7 bases line up with TRBD1. Germline V gives CDR1 MNHEY, CDR2 SVGEGT. The trim removed 5 bases at V and 3 bases at J, leaving 4 bases unmatched. The CDR3 runs to 14 residues.

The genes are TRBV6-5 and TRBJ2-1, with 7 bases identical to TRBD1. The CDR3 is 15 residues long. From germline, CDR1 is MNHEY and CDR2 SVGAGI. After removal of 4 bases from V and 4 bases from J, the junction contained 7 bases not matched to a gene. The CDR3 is CASSSRDRRYNEQFF. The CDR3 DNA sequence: TGTGCCAGCAGTTCCCGGGACAGAAGATACAATGAGCAGTTCTTC.